The 5 T cell receptor beta chains presented below share a single source sample, sequenced in a study of T-cell reconstitution after alpha-beta-depleted transplantation in children. Unique molecular identifiers were incorporated into the prepared TCRbeta library. TCRdb reprocessed the PCR reads with MiXCR, giving one entry per CDR3 protein. The sample has more than 85,000 distinct CDR3 sequences, about 7.5% seen once. The sample was PBMCs, taken before TCRalphabeta/CD19-depleted stem cell transplant. The source is a boy aged 2 to 10 with acute lymphoblastic leukemia, due to receive a stem cell transplant.

A few counts support this clonotype. The chain recombines TRBV15 with TRBJ2-4; a possible D gene is TRBD2 (6 bases). Germline V gene data show CDR1 as LNHNV and CDR2 as YYDKDF (reference sequence). The germline V and J ends were trimmed by 3 bases and 5 bases, with 14 bases remaining between them. The CDR3 contains 15 residues. This chain's CDR3 is CATSREGVLENIQYF. CDR3 sequence (DNA): TGTGCCACCAGCAGGGAGGGTGTTTTGGAAAACATTCAGTACTTC.

This clonotype has ten or more counts. The CDR3 sequence: CASSAQNGLAGGTQFF. DNA of the CDR3: TGTGCCAGCAGTGCTCAGAACGGCCTAGCGGGGGGGACGCAGTTCTTC. The genes are TRBV27 and TRBJ2-1; 12 bases align to TRBD2. V shed 5 bases and J 12 bases; nucleotides not matched to a gene: 14. Per germline, CDR1 MNHEY and CDR2 SMNVEV (reference sequence). The CDR3 is 16 residues long.

J is TRBJ2-1 and V is TRBV5-1; D is unresolved. The CDR3 length is 16 residues. V lost 0 bases to trimming and J lost 4 bases, with 14 bases between them. Germline V CDR1 and CDR2: SGHRS, YFSETQ. CDR3 sequence: CASSLGTHLIYNEQFF. CDR3 DNA sequence: TGCGCCAGCAGCTTGGGGACCCATCTCATTTACAATGAGCAGTTCTTC. Combining the CDR3 with reference TRBV5-1 and TRBJ2-1 gives the whole variable domain KAGVTQTPRYLIKTRGQQVTLSCSPISGHRSVSWYQQTPGQGLQFLFEYFSETQRNKGNFPGRFSGRQFSNSRSEMNVSTLELGDSALYLCASSLGTHLIYNEQFFGPGTRLTVL.

This clonotype showed up many times. The CDR3 DNA sequence: TGTGCCAGCATTCAGAGCCCCAATCAGCCCCAGCATTTT. Amino acids: CASIQSPNQPQHF. The chain recombines TRBV6-2 or TRBV6-3 with TRBJ1-5; D ambiguous. CDR3 length: 13 residues. CDR1 is MNHEY and CDR2 is SVGEGT in the germline V gene. Trimming shortened V by 7 bases and J by 3 bases, and 10 bases separated the two germline ends.

This clonotype has more than one count but fewer than ten. The chain recombines TRBV5-1 with TRBJ1-1, with 7 nucleotides matching TRBD1. Trimming removed 4 bases from V and 4 bases from J; junction bases left unmatched: 13. Germline V gene lookup returns CDR1 SGHRS and CDR2 YFSETQ. The CDR3 is made up of 16 amino acids. The CDR3 nucleotides read TGCGCCAGCAGCCCGAGACAGGGAAGGTTGGTCACTGAAGCTTTCTTT. It yields the protein CASSPRQGRLVTEAFF. Using reference TRBV5-1 and TRBJ1-1 for the parts outside the CDR3, the full variable domain is KAGVTQTPRYLIKTRGQQVTLSCSPISGHRSVSWYQQTPGQGLQFLFEYFSETQRNKGNFPGRFSGRQFSNSRSEMNVSTLELGDSALYLCASSPRQGRLVTEAFFGQGTRLTVV.